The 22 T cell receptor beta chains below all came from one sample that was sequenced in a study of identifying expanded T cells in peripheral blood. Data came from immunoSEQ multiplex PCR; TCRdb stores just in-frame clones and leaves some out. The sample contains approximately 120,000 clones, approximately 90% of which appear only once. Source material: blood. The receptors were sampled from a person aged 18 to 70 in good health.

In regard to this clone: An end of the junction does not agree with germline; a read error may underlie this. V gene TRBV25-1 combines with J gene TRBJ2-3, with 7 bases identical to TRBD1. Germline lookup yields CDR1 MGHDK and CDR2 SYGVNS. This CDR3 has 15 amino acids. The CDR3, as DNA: TGTGCCAGCAGCGAATTCGACAGGGCCTCAGATACGCAGTATTTT. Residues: CASSEFDRASDTQYF.

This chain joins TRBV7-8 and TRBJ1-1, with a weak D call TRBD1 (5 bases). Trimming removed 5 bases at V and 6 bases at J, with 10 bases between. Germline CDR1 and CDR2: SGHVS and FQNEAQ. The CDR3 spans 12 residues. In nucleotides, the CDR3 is TGTGCCAGCAGCATCTCAGGGTCTGAAGCTTTCTTT. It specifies CASSISGSEAFF.

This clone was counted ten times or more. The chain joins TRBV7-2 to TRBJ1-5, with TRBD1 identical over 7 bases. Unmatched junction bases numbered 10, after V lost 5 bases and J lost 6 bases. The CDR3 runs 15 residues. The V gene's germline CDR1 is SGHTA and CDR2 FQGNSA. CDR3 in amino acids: CASSPRRTGVQPQHF. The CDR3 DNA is TGTGCCAGCAGCCCCCGCCGAACAGGGGTTCAGCCCCAGCATTTT.

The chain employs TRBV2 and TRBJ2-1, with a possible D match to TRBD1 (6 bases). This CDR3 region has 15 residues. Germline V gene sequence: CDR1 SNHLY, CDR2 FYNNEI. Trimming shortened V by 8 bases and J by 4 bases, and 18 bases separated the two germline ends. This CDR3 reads CASAEYRQVYNEQFF. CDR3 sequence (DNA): TGTGCCAGCGCCGAGTATAGACAGGTTTACAATGAGCAGTTCTTC.

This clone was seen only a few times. CDR3 protein: CASQLTANTEAFF. The CDR3 DNA is TGTGCCAGCCAACTAACCGCCAACACTGAAGCTTTCTTT. This rearrangement joins TRBV5-4 to TRBJ1-1; D remains unclear. Trimming removed 7 bases at V and 2 bases at J, with 12 bases between. The germline V gene has CDR1 SGHNT and CDR2 YYREEE (reference sequence). The CDR3 consists of 13 residues. The full variable domain, its missing parts supplied by reference TRBV5-4 and TRBJ1-1, is ETGVTQSPTHLIKTRGQQVTLRCSSQSGHNTVSWYQQALGQGPQFIFQYYREEENGRGNFPPRFSGLQFPNYSSELNVNALELDDSALYLCASQLTANTEAFFGQGTRLTVV.

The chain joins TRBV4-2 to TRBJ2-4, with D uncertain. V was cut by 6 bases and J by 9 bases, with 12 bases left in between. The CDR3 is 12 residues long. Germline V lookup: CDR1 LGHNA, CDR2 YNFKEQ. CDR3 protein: CASRSLLGIQYF. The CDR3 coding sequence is TGTGCCAGCAGGTCCCTCTTGGGCATTCAGTACTTC.

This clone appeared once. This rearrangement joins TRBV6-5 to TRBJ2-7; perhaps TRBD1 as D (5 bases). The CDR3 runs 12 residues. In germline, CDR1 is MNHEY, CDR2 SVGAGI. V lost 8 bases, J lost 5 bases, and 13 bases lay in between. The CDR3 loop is CASRSWGDEQYF. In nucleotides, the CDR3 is TGTGCCAGCCGGTCCTGGGGCGACGAGCAGTACTTC.

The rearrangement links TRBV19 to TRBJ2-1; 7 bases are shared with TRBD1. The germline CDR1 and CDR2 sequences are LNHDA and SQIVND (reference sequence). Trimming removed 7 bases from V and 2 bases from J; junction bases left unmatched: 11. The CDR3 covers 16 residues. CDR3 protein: CASMDSGTATYNEQFF. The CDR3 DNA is TGTGCCAGTATGGATTCGGGGACAGCTACCTACAATGAGCAGTTCTTC.

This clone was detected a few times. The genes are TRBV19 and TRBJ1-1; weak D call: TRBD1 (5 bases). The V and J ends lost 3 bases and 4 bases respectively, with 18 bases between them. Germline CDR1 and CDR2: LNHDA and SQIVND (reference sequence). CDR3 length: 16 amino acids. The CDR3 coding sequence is TGTGCCAGTAGTATGGGCAGTCGGGGCTTGGGCACTGAAGCTTTCTTT. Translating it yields CASSMGSRGLGTEAFF.

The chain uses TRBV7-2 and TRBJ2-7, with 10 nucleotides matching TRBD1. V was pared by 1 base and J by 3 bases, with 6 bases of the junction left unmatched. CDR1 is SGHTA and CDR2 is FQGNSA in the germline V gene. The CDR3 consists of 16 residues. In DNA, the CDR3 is TGTGCCAGCAGCTTAGAAGGGACAGGGGTTATCTACGAGCAGTACTTC. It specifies CASSLEGTGVIYEQYF.

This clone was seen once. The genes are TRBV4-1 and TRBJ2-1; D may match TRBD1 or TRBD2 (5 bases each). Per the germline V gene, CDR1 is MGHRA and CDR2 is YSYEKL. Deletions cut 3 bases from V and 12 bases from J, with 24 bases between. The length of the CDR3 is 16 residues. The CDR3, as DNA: TGCGCCAGCAGCCAGGATCCTGTGGGGGTGGGCACTGGGCAGTTCTTC. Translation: CASSQDPVGVGTGQFF.

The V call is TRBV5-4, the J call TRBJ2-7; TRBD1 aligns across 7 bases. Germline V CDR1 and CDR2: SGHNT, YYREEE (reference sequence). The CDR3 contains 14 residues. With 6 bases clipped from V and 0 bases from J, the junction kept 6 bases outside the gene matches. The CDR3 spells CASNLKGASYEQYF. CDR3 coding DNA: TGTGCCAGCAACCTCAAGGGGGCCTCCTACGAGCAGTACTTC.

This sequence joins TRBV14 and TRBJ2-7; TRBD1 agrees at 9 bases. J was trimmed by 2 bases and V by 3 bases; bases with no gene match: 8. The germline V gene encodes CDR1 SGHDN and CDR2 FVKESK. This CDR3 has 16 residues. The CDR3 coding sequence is TGTGCCAGCAGCCAGTATCCCGGGACAGGGACCTACGAGCAGTACTTC. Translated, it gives CASSQYPGTGTYEQYF.

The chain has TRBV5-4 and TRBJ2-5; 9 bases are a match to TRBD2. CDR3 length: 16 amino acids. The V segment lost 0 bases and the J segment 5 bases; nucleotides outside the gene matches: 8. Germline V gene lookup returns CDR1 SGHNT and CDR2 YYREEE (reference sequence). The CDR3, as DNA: TGTGCCAGCAGCTTGGCCGGTAGCGGGAGTGGTGAGACCCAGTACTTC. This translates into CASSLAGSGSGETQYF.

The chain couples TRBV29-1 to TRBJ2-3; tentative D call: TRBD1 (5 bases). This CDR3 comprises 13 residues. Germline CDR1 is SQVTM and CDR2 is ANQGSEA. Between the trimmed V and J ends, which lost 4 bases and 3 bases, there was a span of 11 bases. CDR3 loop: CSVGSRTTDTQYF. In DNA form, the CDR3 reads TGCAGCGTTGGATCCCGGACAACAGATACGCAGTATTTT.

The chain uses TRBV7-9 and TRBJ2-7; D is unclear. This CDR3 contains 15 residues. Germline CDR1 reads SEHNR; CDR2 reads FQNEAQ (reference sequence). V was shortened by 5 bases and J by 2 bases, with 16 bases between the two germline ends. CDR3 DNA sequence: TGTGCCAGCAGCCCATCTCCCGGCAGAGCCTACGAGCAGTACTTC. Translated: CASSPSPGRAYEQYF.

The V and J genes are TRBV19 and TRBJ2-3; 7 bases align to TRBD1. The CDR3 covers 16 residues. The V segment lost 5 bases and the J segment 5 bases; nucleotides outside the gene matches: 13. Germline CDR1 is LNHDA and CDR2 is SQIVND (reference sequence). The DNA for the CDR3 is TGTGCCAGTAGTCCTTACTCCGGGACAGCCAGAGATACGCAGTATTTT. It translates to CASSPYSGTARDTQYF.

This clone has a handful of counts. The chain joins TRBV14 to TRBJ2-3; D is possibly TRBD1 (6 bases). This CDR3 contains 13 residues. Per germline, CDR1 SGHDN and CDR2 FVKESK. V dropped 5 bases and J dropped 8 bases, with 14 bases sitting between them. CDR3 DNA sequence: TGTGCCAGCAGCAAACAGGGACCAAGTACGCAGTATTTT. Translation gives CASSKQGPSTQYF. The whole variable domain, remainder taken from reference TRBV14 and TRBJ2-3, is EAGVTQFPSHSVIEKGQTVTLRCDPISGHDNLYWYRRVMGKEIKFLLHFVKESKQDESGMPNNRFLAERTGGTYSTLKVQPAELEDSGVYFCASSKQGPSTQYFGPGTRLTVL.

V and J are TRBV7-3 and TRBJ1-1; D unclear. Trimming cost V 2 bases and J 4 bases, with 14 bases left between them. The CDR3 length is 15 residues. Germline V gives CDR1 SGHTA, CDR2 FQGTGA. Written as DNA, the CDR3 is TGTGCCAGCAGCTTACTGTTGGTGGGGTCCACTGAAGCTTTCTTT. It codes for CASSLLLVGSTEAFF.

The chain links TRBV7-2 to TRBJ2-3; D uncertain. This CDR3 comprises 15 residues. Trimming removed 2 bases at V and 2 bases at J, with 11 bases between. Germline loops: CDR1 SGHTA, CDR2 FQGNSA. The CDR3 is CASSLSPEYTDTQYF. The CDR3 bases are TGTGCCAGCAGCTTATCGCCGGAATACACAGATACGCAGTATTTT.

The CDR3 here is CAISESGQGVASEKLFF. The CDR3 DNA sequence: TGTGCCATCAGTGAGTCCGGACAGGGGGTTGCTAGCGAAAAACTGTTTTTT. This chain connects TRBV10-3 to TRBJ1-4, with 10 bases lining up with TRBD1. CDR1 is ENHRY, CDR2 SYGVKD, per germline. Trimming removed 0 bases from V and 8 bases from J; junction bases left unmatched: 9. The CDR3 consists of 17 residues.

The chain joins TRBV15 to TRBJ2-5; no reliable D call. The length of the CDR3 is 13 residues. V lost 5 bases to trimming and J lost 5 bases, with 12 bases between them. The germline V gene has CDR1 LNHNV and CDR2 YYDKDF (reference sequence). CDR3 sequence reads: CATSPNRGETQYF. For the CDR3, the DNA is TGTGCCACCAGCCCCAATCGAGGCGAGACCCAGTACTTC.